The 6 T cell receptor beta chains below were found in one sample sequenced in a study of cytomegalovirus exposure and HLA in healthy donors. The PCR was carried out with 60 Vbeta primers and 13 Jbeta primers. Libraries were prepared by immunoSEQ multiplex PCR; TCRdb keeps only in-frame clonotypes and omits some of them. The data contain about 170,000 clones, around 73% of them seen just once; the ten biggest clones take up about 4.9%. The sequenced sample consisted of PBMCs. The receptors originated from a woman aged 18-29 years in good health and CMV-seropositive.

This chain joins TRBV6-5 and TRBJ1-2; D gene ambiguous. The CDR3 runs 14 residues. Germline lookup yields CDR1 MNHEY and CDR2 SVGAGI. V lost 4 bases and J lost 4, with 13 bases in between. This CDR3 is CASSSRVSSYGYTF. DNA of the CDR3: TGTGCCAGCAGTTCCCGGGTCTCAAGCTATGGCTACACCTTC.

J is TRBJ2-7 and V is TRBV7-2; 7 bases line up with TRBD1. Germline CDR1 and CDR2: SGHTA and FQGNSA. The CDR3 extends over 17 amino acids. Trimming cost V 0 bases and J 2 bases; bases outside gene matches: 10. The CDR3 bases are TGTGCCAGCAGCTTAGCGGACTCTGGGACAGTGCCCTACGAGCAGTACTTC. Its protein product is CASSLADSGTVPYEQYF.

This chain connects TRBV7-8 to TRBJ1-1; a weak D match, TRBD1 (6 bases). Germline V gives CDR1 SGHVS, CDR2 FQNEAQ. With 5 bases removed from V and 1 base from J, the gap between germline ends came to 14 bases. The CDR3 is 15 residues long. CDR3 DNA: TGTGCCAGCAGCGCCTACACAGGGAAGAACACTGAAGCTTTCTTT. Protein product: CASSAYTGKNTEAFF.

The CDR3 protein is CAISESEGMIYGYTF. The CDR3 DNA reads as TGTGCCATCAGTGAGTCGGAGGGGATGATCTATGGCTACACCTTC. This chain links TRBV10-3 with TRBJ1-2, with D possibly matching TRBD1 (5 bases). V dropped 0 bases and J dropped 4 bases, with 12 bases sitting between them. The CDR3 is made up of 15 amino acids. Germline V lookup: CDR1 ENHRY, CDR2 SYGVKD.

The V call is TRBV2, the J call TRBJ1-1, with a tentative D call TRBD1 (5 bases). CDR3 length: 15 amino acids. Germline assignment: CDR1 SNHLY and CDR2 FYNNEI. The V end lost 5 bases, the J end lost 8 bases, and 21 bases lay between the germline ends. In DNA, the CDR3 is TGTGCCAGCAGTTCCAACTCTATTGGGGGGGGAGAAGCTTTCTTT. Translating it yields CASSSNSIGGGEAFF.

The chain uses TRBV7-9 and TRBJ1-2; a possible D gene is TRBD1 (6 bases). The length of the CDR3 is 13 residues. Germline V gives CDR1 SEHNR, CDR2 FQNEAQ (reference sequence). V was pared by 5 bases and J by 4 bases, with 11 bases between. As DNA, the CDR3 is TGTGCCAGCAGCCAACAGGGTGCCTATGGCTACACCTTC. Protein product: CASSQQGAYGYTF.